The present T cell receptor beta chain was sequenced within a study of T cell repertoires in cytomegalovirus infection. Germline loops: CDR1 DFQATT, CDR2 SNEGSKA (reference sequence). The CDR3 spans 14 residues. With 3 bases removed from V and 4 bases from J, the gap between germline ends came to 13 bases. Regarding this clonotype: The antigen remains undetermined.

TCRdb ran MiXCR on the reads and lists one entry per CDR3 protein. The sample carries hundreds of thousands of distinct CDR3 sequences, about a third recorded once. The TCR comes from a human donor in good health (CMV status not recorded). Some clones in this sample may be carry-over from other donors' samples. J is TRBJ1-3 and V is TRBV20-1; D remains unclear. The source was cultured CD8+ T cells from PBMCs, collected from culture after CMV antigen stimulation. The CDR3 loop is CSASFLEPGNTIYF. In DNA, the CDR3 is TGCAGTGCTAGTTTCCTGGAACCAGGAAACACCATATATTTT.